The T cell receptor (beta chain) described here comes from a study of cytomegalovirus exposure and HLA in healthy donors. Note on this clone: Antigen specificity is unknown.

Libraries were prepared by immunoSEQ multiplex PCR; TCRdb keeps only in-frame clonotypes and omits some of them. The table includes more than 250,000 clones, around 90% detected once. Findings and limits, study-wide: The study designated fewer than 200 TCR beta chains cytomegalovirus-associated.

The CDR3 runs to 14 residues. CDR1 and CDR2 from the germline V gene are SGHDT and YYEEEE. Trimming cost V 2 bases and J 1 base, with 8 bases left between them. The chain joins TRBV5-6 to TRBJ2-3, with D unclear. This receptor was taken from a woman aged 30 to 39 in good health and CMV-seronegative. Sequencing was carried out using PBMCs. Written as DNA, the CDR3 is TGTGCCAGCAGCTTTGGGCAGGGCACAGATACGCAGTATTTT. It codes for CASSFGQGTDTQYF.